This TCR beta chain was profiled in a study of T cells in Graves' hyperthyroidism and ophthalmopathy. Study information: Peripheral blood collection took place at initial diagnosis, before any treatment. Overall study results and limits: Using 13 V-J features, a model discriminated ophthalmopathy from stable hyperthyroidism.

Exclusion followed for patients with uncontrolled infection, other autoimmune disease, pregnancy or lactation. The CDR3 has 17 residues. Deletions cut 3 bases from V and 2 bases from J, with 17 bases between. Notes on this clonotype: The antigen is not known.

There were TCR beta CDR3 regions amplified from RNA transcripts. The HTBI set primed first-round TCR CDR3 RT-PCR. TCRdb recomputed calls from the multiplex PCR reads with MiXCR, one row per CDR3 protein. In the table there are roughly 93,000 distinct CDR3 sequences, about half of which are singletons. The chain combines TRBV12-3 or TRBV12-4 with TRBJ1-3, with D perhaps TRBD1 (6 bases). The receptor was isolated from a woman aged 40 to 55 with Graves' hyperthyroidism. Material: blood. The CDR3 here is CASSFPGQPTAGNTIYF. CDR3 nucleotides: TGTGCCAGCAGTTTCCCCGGACAGCCAACTGCTGGAAACACCATATATTTT.